The rows below give T cell receptor beta chains drawn from one sample of a study of cytomegalovirus exposure and HLA in healthy donors. Data came from immunoSEQ multiplex PCR; TCRdb stores just in-frame clones and leaves some out. The table includes about 170,000 clones, roughly 84% detected once. The sequencing input was PBMCs. These receptors came from a male donor in good health and CMV-seronegative. CDR3s include the opening cysteine and the closing phenylalanine or tryptophan. D genes are given only for firm matches. Some rows mark clone size as missing; the rest say once, few, many or name a class of expanded clone.

len: 10; j_gene: TRBJ2-1; d_gene: TRBD1; v_gene: TRBV6-6; abundance: NA; CDR3nt: TGTGCCAGCAGTTTACAGGGGCTGTTCTTC; CDR3aa: CASSLQGLFF
len: 16; j_gene: TRBJ1-4; d_gene: TRBD1; v_gene: TRBV6-4; abundance: once; CDR3nt: TGTGCCAGCAGTGACGCCCGACAGGGGACAGACGAAAAACTGTTTTTT; CDR3aa: CASSDARQGTDEKLFF
len: 14; j_gene: TRBJ2-7; d_gene: TRBD1; v_gene: TRBV7-2; abundance: NA; CDR3nt: TGTGCCAGCAGCTTAGGGGGACAGCTCTACGAGCAGTACTTC; CDR3aa: CASSLGGQLYEQYF
len: 14; j_gene: TRBJ1-1; d_gene: TRBD1; v_gene: TRBV5-1; abundance: NA; CDR3nt: TGCGCCAGCAGCTTGGGGACAGGGGTTCCTGAAGCTTTCTTT; CDR3aa: CASSLGTGVPEAFF
len: 15; j_gene: TRBJ2-6; d_gene: NA; v_gene: TRBV18; abundance: NA; CDR3nt: TGTGCCAGCTCACCACCTCCTGACAGGACGGTCGTCCTGACTTTC; CDR3aa: CASSPPPDRTVVLTF
len: 14; j_gene: TRBJ2-3; d_gene: TRBD2; v_gene: TRBV5-1; abundance: NA; CDR3nt: TGCGCCAGCAGCTTAAAAGCGGGGGGGGATACGCAGTATTTT; CDR3aa: CASSLKAGGDTQYF
len: 17; j_gene: TRBJ1-2; d_gene: TRBD1; v_gene: TRBV11-2; abundance: NA; CDR3nt: TGTGCCAGCAGCTTAGTCCCCGCGGGCAGGGGGGAATCTGGCTACACCTTC; CDR3aa: CASSLVPAGRGESGYTF
len: 13; j_gene: TRBJ1-5; d_gene: NA; v_gene: TRBV10-2; abundance: NA; CDR3nt: TGCGCCAGCAGGACTGGCCAAGATCAGCCCCAGCATTTT; CDR3aa: CASRTGQDQPQHF
len: 16; j_gene: TRBJ1-3; d_gene: TRBD1; v_gene: TRBV7-2; abundance: NA; CDR3nt: TGTGCCAGCAGCTTAGTGGGACAGGGGTCAGGAAACACCATATATTTT; CDR3aa: CASSLVGQGSGNTIYF
len: 13; j_gene: TRBJ2-5; d_gene: TRBD2; v_gene: TRBV5-4; abundance: NA; CDR3nt: TGTGCCAGCAGCCGACTAGCGGGAGAGACCCAGTACTTC; CDR3aa: CASSRLAGETQYF
len: 13; j_gene: TRBJ2-7; d_gene: TRBD2; v_gene: TRBV28; abundance: NA; CDR3nt: TGTGCCAGCAGTTTAGGGGGAGGGCGCGAGCAGTACTTC; CDR3aa: CASSLGGGREQYF
len: 16; j_gene: TRBJ2-7; d_gene: TRBD1; v_gene: TRBV12-5; abundance: once; CDR3nt: TGTGCTAGTGGTTTGGTAGACAGGGAAGTTTTTCGCGAGCAGTACTTC; CDR3aa: CASGLVDREVFREQYF
len: 14; j_gene: TRBJ2-7; d_gene: TRBD1; v_gene: TRBV5-6; abundance: NA; CDR3nt: TGTGCCAGCAGCTGGTCTGGGACAGCCTACGAGCAGTACTTC; CDR3aa: CASSWSGTAYEQYF
len: 15; j_gene: TRBJ1-5; d_gene: NA; v_gene: TRBV27; abundance: few; CDR3nt: TGTGCCAGCAGTTTAACGGGGAGAGGCAATCAGCCCCAGCATTTT; CDR3aa: CASSLTGRGNQPQHF
len: 12; j_gene: TRBJ2-7; d_gene: NA; v_gene: TRBV28; abundance: NA; CDR3nt: TGTGCCAGCAGTTTACAGGGCTACGAGCAGTACTTC; CDR3aa: CASSLQGYEQYF
len: 13; j_gene: TRBJ1-5; d_gene: NA; v_gene: TRBV2; abundance: NA; CDR3nt: TGTGCCAGCGGACAAAATAGCAATCAGCCCCAGCATTTT; CDR3aa: CASGQNSNQPQHF
len: 16; j_gene: TRBJ2-7; d_gene: NA; v_gene: TRBV6-5; abundance: NA; CDR3nt: TGTGCCAGCAGTTACGGGGGCGCCACCTCCGGGCACGAGCAGTACTTC; CDR3aa: CASSYGGATSGHEQYF
len: 12; j_gene: TRBJ2-7; d_gene: NA; v_gene: TRBV6-1; abundance: NA; CDR3nt: TGTGCCAGCAGTGCTGACAGCGCCGAGCAGTACTTC; CDR3aa: CASSADSAEQYF
len: 18; j_gene: TRBJ1-5; d_gene: NA; v_gene: TRBV19; abundance: NA; CDR3nt: TGTGCCAGTAGTATAGATAGAGGGGGAGGGGACTCCAATCAGCCCCAGCATTTT; CDR3aa: CASSIDRGGGDSNQPQHF
len: 14; j_gene: TRBJ1-4; d_gene: TRBD1; v_gene: TRBV29-1; abundance: NA; CDR3nt: TGCAGCGTCACACCGACAGGGGATGGGGAAAAACTGTTTTTT; CDR3aa: CSVTPTGDGEKLFF
len: 16; j_gene: TRBJ1-1; d_gene: TRBD1; v_gene: TRBV6-1; abundance: NA; CDR3nt: TGTGCCAGCAGTGTGGTACAGGGGCCGACGAACACTGAAGCTTTCTTT; CDR3aa: CASSVVQGPTNTEAFF
len: 18; j_gene: TRBJ2-2; d_gene: TRBD2; v_gene: TRBV4-3; abundance: NA; CDR3nt: TGCGCCAGCAGCCAAGAGGCGGGGGGCTTGGGTATTGCCGGGGAGCTGTTTTTT; CDR3aa: CASSQEAGGLGIAGELFF
len: 16; j_gene: TRBJ2-7; d_gene: NA; v_gene: TRBV11-2; abundance: NA; CDR3nt: TGTGCCAGCAGCTTACAGGGAACTTTAGCCTCCTACGAGCAGTACTTC; CDR3aa: CASSLQGTLASYEQYF
len: 15; j_gene: TRBJ2-3; d_gene: NA; v_gene: TRBV2; abundance: NA; CDR3nt: TGTGCCAGCAGTGAGCGGACAGCTAGCACAGATACGCAGTATTTT; CDR3aa: CASSERTASTDTQYF
len: 15; j_gene: TRBJ2-2; d_gene: TRBD2; v_gene: TRBV5-1; abundance: NA; CDR3nt: TGCGCCAGCAGCGAAGGGACTAGCGGCACCGGGGAGCTGTTTTTT; CDR3aa: CASSEGTSGTGELFF
len: 15; j_gene: TRBJ2-1; d_gene: NA; v_gene: TRBV27; abundance: NA; CDR3nt: TGTGCCAGCAGTTCAAGAGGAACCAGGGATTCGGGTGAGTTCTTC; CDR3aa: CASSSRGTRDSGEFF
len: 15; j_gene: TRBJ1-4; d_gene: TRBD1; v_gene: TRBV7-9; abundance: NA; CDR3nt: TGTGCCAGCAGCCCCCCGGACAGGGAATTCGAAAAACTGTTTTTT; CDR3aa: CASSPPDREFEKLFF
len: 14; j_gene: TRBJ2-7; d_gene: NA; v_gene: TRBV5-6; abundance: NA; CDR3nt: TGTGCCAGCAGCTTGATGGGCAGGGACAACGAGCAGTACTTC; CDR3aa: CASSLMGRDNEQYF
len: 18; j_gene: TRBJ2-5; d_gene: NA; v_gene: TRBV21-1; abundance: few; CDR3nt: TGTGCCAGCACCAATCCCCGGGGAGTCATAACTAACCAAGAGACCCAGTACTTC; CDR3aa: CASTNPRGVITNQETQYF
len: 14; j_gene: TRBJ2-7; d_gene: TRBD1; v_gene: TRBV7-9; abundance: NA; CDR3nt: TGTGCCAGCAGCCCAGGACAGGGGGCCAACGAGCAGTACTTC; CDR3aa: CASSPGQGANEQYF
len: 12; j_gene: TRBJ2-5; d_gene: NA; v_gene: TRBV28; abundance: NA; CDR3nt: TGTGCCAGCAGGGGTCAGGTAGAGACCCAGTACTTC; CDR3aa: CASRGQVETQYF
len: 16; j_gene: TRBJ2-1; d_gene: TRBD2; v_gene: TRBV7-2; abundance: NA; CDR3nt: TGTGCCAGCAGCCAGCTGTCCGGGAGGGCCAGGGATGAGCAGTTCTTC; CDR3aa: CASSQLSGRARDEQFF
len: 14; j_gene: TRBJ1-2; d_gene: NA; v_gene: TRBV6-5; abundance: NA; CDR3nt: TGTGCCAGCAGCCCGGAACAGGGTTACTATGGCTACACCTTC; CDR3aa: CASSPEQGYYGYTF
len: 18; j_gene: TRBJ1-2; d_gene: NA; v_gene: TRBV5-1; abundance: NA; CDR3nt: TGCGCCAGCAGCTTGGGCGTCATAGGGGGGGCTTCTAACTATGGCTACACCTTC; CDR3aa: CASSLGVIGGASNYGYTF